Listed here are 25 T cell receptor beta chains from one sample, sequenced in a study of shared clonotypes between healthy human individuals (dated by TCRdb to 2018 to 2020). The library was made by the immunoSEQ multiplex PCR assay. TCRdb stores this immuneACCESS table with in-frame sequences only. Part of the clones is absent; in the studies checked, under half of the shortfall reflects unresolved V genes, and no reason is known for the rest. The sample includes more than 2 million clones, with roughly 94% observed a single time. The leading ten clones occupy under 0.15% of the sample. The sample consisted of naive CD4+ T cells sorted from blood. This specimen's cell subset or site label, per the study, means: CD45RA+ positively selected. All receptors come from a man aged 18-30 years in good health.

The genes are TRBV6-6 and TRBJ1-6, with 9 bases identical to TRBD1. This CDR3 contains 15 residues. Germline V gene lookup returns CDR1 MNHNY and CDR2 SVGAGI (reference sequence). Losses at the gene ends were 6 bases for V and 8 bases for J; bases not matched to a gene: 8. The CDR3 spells CASRDPGQGDSPLHF. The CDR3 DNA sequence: TGTGCCAGCAGGGACCCGGGACAGGGTGATTCACCCCTCCACTTT.

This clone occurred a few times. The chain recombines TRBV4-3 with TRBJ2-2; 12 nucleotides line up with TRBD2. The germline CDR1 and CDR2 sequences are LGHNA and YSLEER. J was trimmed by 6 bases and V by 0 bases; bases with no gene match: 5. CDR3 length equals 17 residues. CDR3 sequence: CASSQETSGSYSGELFF. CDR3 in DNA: TGCGCCAGCAGCCAAGAGACTAGCGGGAGTTATTCCGGGGAGCTGTTTTTT.

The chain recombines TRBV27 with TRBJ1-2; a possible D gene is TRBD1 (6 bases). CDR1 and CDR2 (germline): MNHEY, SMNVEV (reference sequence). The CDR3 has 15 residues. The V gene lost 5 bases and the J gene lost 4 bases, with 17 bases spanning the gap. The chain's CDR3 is CASSPQGSTIYGYTF. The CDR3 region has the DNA TGTGCCAGCAGTCCCCAGGGGTCCACAATCTATGGCTACACCTTC.

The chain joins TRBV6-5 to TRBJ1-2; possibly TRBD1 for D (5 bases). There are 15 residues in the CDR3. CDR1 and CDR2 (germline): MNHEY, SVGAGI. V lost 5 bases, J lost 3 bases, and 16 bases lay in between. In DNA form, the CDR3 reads TGTGCCAGCAGTACGACTATCAGGGTTCACTATGGCTACACCTTC. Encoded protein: CASSTTIRVHYGYTF.

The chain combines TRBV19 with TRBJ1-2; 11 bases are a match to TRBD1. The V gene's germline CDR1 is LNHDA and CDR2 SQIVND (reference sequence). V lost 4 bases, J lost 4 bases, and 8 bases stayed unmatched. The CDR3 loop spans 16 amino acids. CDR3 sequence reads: CASSTRTGGAVYGYTF. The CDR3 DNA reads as TGTGCCAGTAGTACTCGGACAGGGGGCGCAGTCTATGGCTACACCTTC.

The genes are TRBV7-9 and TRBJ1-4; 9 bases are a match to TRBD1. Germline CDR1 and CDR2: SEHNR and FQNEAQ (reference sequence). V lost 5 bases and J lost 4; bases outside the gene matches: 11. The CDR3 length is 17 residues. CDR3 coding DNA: TGTGCCAGCAGCCCGACAGGGGGAGGGTCCTTTAATGAAAAACTGTTTTTT. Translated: CASSPTGGGSFNEKLFF.

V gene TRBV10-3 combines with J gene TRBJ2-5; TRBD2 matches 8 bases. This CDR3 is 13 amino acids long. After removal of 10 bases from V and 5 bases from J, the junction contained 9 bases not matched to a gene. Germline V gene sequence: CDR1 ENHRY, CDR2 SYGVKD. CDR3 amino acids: CASRSGMGETQYF. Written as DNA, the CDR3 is TGTGCCAGCCGTAGCGGGATGGGTGAGACCCAGTACTTC.

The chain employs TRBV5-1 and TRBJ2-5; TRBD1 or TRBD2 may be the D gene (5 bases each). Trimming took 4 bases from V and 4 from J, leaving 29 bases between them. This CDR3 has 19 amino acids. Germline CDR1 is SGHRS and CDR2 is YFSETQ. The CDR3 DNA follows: TGCGCCAGCAGCCCGGAATACGGGACGAAACTACCCCTTCCAGAGACCCAGTACTTC. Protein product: CASSPEYGTKLPLPETQYF.

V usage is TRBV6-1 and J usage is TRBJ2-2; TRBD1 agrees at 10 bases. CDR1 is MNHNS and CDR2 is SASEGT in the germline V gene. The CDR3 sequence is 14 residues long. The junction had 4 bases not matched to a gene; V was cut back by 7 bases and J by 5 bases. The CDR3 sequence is CASTRTGGTGELFF. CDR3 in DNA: TGTGCCAGCACTAGGACAGGGGGAACCGGGGAGCTGTTTTTT.

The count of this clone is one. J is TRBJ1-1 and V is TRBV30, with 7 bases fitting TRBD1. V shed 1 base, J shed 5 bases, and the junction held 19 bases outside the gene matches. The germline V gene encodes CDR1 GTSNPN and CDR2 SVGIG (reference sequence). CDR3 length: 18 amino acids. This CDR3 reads CAWSADRTSIELRTEAFF. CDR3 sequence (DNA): TGTGCCTGGAGTGCGGACAGGACGAGCATTGAACTACGGACTGAAGCTTTCTTT.

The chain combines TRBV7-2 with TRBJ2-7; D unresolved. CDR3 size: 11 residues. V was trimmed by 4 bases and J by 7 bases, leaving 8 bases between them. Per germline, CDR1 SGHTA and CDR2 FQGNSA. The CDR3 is CASSSSEEQYF. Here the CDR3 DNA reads TGTGCCAGCAGCTCCTCCGAGGAGCAGTACTTC.

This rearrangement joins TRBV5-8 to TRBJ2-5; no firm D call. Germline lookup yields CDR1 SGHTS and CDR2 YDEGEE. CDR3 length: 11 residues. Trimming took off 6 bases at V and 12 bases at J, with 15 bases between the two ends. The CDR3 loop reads CASNPGPQEYF. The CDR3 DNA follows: TGTGCCAGCAACCCGGGCCCCCAGGAGTACTTC.

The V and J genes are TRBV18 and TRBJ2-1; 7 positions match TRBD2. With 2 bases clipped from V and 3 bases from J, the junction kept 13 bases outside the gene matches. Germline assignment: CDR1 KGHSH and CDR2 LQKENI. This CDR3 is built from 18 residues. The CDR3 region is CASSPIAGVSVGYNEQFF. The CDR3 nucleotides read TGTGCCAGCTCACCAATCGCGGGAGTATCTGTGGGCTACAATGAGCAGTTCTTC.

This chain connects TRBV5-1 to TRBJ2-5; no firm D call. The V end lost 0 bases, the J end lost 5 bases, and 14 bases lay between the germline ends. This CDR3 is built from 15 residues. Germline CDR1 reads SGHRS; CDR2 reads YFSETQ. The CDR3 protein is CASSLDNGRLETQYF. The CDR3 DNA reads TGCGCCAGCAGCTTGGATAACGGCCGGCTGGAGACCCAGTACTTC.

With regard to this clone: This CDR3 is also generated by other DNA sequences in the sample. The CDR3 reads CASSPDRGQEKLFF. The CDR3 bases are TGCGCCAGCAGCCCCGACAGGGGCCAAGAAAAACTGTTTTTT. This chain connects TRBV5-1 to TRBJ1-4; 8 bases map to TRBD1. V shed 4 bases and J 8 bases; nucleotides not matched to a gene: 7. Germline V gene sequence: CDR1 SGHRS, CDR2 YFSETQ. The CDR3 runs 14 residues.

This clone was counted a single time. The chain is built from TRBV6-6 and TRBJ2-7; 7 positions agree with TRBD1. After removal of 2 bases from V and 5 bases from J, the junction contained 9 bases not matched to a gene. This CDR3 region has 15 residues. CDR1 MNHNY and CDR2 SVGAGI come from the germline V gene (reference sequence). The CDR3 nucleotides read TGTGCCAGCAGTTACCCTGAAGGGGGCAGGGACGAGCAGTACTTC. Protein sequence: CASSYPEGGRDEQYF.

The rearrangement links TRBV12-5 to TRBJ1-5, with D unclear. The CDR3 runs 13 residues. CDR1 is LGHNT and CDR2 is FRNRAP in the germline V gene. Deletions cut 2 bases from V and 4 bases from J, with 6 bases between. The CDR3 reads CASGLSQNQPQHF. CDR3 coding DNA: TGTGCTAGTGGTTTGTCGCAAAATCAGCCCCAGCATTTT.

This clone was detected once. Written as DNA, the CDR3 is TGTGCCAGCAGCTTGAAATCTGGGAGCACAGATACGCAGTATTTT. It translates to CASSLKSGSTDTQYF. V is TRBV5-6 and J is TRBJ2-3; D ambiguous. The CDR3 length is 15 residues. The V end lost 1 base, the J end lost 0 bases, and 9 bases lay between the germline ends. Germline CDR1 and CDR2: SGHDT and YYEEEE.

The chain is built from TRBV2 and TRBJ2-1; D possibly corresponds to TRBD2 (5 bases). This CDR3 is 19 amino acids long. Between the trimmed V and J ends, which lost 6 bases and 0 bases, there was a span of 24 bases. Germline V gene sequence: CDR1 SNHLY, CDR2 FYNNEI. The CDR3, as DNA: TGTGCCAGCAGCGCCGGGATGGGCAGGCTGCTTCCCTCCTACAATGAGCAGTTCTTC. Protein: CASSAGMGRLLPSYNEQFF.

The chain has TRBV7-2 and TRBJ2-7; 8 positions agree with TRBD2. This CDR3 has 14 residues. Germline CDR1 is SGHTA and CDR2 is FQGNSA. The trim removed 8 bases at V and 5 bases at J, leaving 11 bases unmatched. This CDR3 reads CASVPMAGGHEQYF. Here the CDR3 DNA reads TGTGCCAGCGTTCCAATGGCGGGAGGCCACGAGCAGTACTTC. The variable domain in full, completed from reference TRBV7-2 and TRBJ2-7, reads GAGVSQSPSNKVTEKGKDVELRCDPISGHTALYWYRQSLGQGLEFLIYFQGNSAPDKSGLPSDRFSAERTGGSVSTLTIQRTQQEDSAVYLCASVPMAGGHEQYFGPGTRLTVT.

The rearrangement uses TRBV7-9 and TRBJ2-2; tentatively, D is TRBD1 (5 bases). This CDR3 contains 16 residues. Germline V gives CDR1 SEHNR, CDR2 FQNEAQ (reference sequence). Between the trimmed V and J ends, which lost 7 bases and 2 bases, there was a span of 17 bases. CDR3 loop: CASIPKTQGNTGELFF. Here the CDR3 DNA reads TGTGCCAGCATCCCTAAAACGCAGGGAAACACCGGGGAGCTGTTTTTT.

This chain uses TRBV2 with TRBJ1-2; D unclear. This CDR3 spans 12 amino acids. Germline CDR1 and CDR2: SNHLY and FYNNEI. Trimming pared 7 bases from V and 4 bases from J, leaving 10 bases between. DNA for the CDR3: TGTGCCAGCACAACAGAGACCTATGGCTACACCTTC. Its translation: CASTTETYGYTF.

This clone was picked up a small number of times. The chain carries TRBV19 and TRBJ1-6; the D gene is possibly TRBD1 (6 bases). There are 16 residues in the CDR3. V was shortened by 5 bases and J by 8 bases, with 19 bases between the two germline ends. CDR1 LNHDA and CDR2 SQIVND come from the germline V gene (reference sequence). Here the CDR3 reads CASSVGQLRSHSPLHF. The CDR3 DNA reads TGTGCCAGTAGTGTCGGACAGTTACGCTCCCATTCACCCCTCCACTTT. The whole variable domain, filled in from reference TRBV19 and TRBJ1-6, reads DGGITQSPKYLFRKEGQNVTLSCEQNLNHDAMYWYRQDPGQGLRLIYYSQIVNDFQKGDIAEGYSVSREKKESFPLTVTSAQKNPTAFYLCASSVGQLRSHSPLHFGNGTRLTVT.

CDR3 nucleotides: TGTGCCAGCAGGGGTAAGGGTCTAGCGGGGGTCGAGCAGTACTTC. This gives the protein CASRGKGLAGVEQYF. This chain links TRBV2 with TRBJ2-7; 10 nucleotides line up with TRBD2. The V gene's germline CDR1 is SNHLY and CDR2 FYNNEI. The ends lost 6 bases at V and 6 bases at J; junction bases unmatched: 11. The CDR3 is made up of 15 amino acids.

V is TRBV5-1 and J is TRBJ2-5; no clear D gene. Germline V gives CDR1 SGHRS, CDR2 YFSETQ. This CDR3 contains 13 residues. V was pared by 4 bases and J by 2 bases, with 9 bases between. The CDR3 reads CASSAYLQETQYF. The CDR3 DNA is TGCGCCAGCAGCGCCTACCTTCAAGAGACCCAGTACTTC.